Reported below is one T cell receptor (beta chain). The data belong to a study of OX40 agonist ivuxolimab in advanced cancers. The table came from immunoSEQ multiplex PCR; TCRdb's copy has only in-frame clones and leaves some out. This table has 25,000 to 35,000 clones, more than 75% appearing once. V lost 11 bases to trimming and J lost 0 bases; unmatched junction nucleotides: 2. The germline gives CDR1 MNHNS, CDR2 SASEGT. The CDR3 length is 13 residues. The sequence was collected from an adult with an advanced solid tumor such as melanoma, head and neck, liver or kidney cancer. Sequencing used CD4+ or CD8+ T cells sorted from blood, obtained in a trial of the OX40 agonist ivuxolimab. This chain joins TRBV6-1 and TRBJ2-3; 10 bases fit TRBD2. This CDR3 reads CASSGGSTDTQYF. The CDR3 DNA is TGTGCCTCTAGCGGGGGAAGCACAGATACGCAGTATTTT.